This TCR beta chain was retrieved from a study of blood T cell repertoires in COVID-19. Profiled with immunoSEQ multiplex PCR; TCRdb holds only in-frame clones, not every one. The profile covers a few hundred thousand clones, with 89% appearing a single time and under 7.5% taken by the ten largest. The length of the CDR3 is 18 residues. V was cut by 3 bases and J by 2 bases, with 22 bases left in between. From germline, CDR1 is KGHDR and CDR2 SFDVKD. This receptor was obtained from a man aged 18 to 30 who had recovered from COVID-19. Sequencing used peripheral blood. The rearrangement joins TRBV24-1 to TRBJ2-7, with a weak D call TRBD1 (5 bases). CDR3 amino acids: CATSDGGVGTDRPYEQYF. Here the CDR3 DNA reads TGTGCCACCAGTGATGGTGGGGTGGGAACTGACAGACCCTACGAGCAGTACTTC.